The present TCR beta chain was sequenced within a study of identifying expanded T cells in peripheral blood. Libraries were prepared by immunoSEQ multiplex PCR; TCRdb keeps only in-frame clonotypes and omits some of them. The profile shows 75,000 to 90,000 clones, about 87% of them singletons. Germline loops: CDR1 SGHDT, CDR2 YYEEEE. The CDR3 sequence is 13 residues long. Trimming removed 4 bases from V and 9 bases from J, with 16 bases in between. This chain joins TRBV5-6 and TRBJ1-1, with a possible D match to TRBD1 (5 bases). The source material was blood. This sequence was found in a person aged 18 to 69 in good health. CDR3 in amino acids: CASSGPGPTKAFF. CDR3 bases: TGTGCCAGCAGCGGACCGGGACCTACTAAAGCTTTCTTT. Full variable domain (remainder filled in from reference TRBV5-6 and TRBJ1-1): DAGVTQSPTHLIKTRGQQVTLRCSPKSGHDTVSWYQQALGQGPQFIFQYYEEEERQRGNFPDRFSGHQFPNYSSELNVNALLLGDSALYLCASSGPGPTKAFFGQGTRLTVV.